Each of the 27 T cell receptor beta chains below was sequenced from the same sample in a study of blood T cell repertoires in COVID-19. The table came from immunoSEQ multiplex PCR; TCRdb's copy has only in-frame clones and leaves some out. The sample yields about 150,000 clones, around 87% seen once. The sample consisted of peripheral blood. All receptors derive from a man between 18 and 35 years old with COVID-19, enrolled during active disease.

The chain combines TRBV5-8 with TRBJ2-7; 7 bases line up with TRBD2. Trimming removed 2 bases from V and 2 bases from J; junction bases left unmatched: 1. This CDR3 has 13 amino acids. CDR1 and CDR2 (germline): SGHTS, YDEGEE. The CDR3 loop reads CASSFRGAYEQYF. Written as DNA, the CDR3 is TGTGCCAGCAGCTTCCGGGGGGCCTACGAGCAGTACTTC.

The V call is TRBV21-1, the J call TRBJ2-7; TRBD2, the table's D call, lacks a check against the DNA. TRBV21-1 is an annotated pseudogene. There are 15 residues in the CDR3. Here the CDR3 reads CASSEGLAGAYEQYF. The CDR3, as DNA: TGTGCCAGCAGCGAAGGACTAGCGGGAGCGTACGAGCAGTACTTC.

The chain joins TRBV14 to TRBJ1-6; D gene unclear. The germline V gene has CDR1 SGHDN and CDR2 FVKESK. Between the trimmed V and J ends, which lost 4 bases and 9 bases, there was a span of 10 bases. CDR3 length: 13 amino acids. DNA for the CDR3: TGTGCCAGCAGCCCAGGCCCTCGTTCACCCCTCCACTTT. Translating it yields CASSPGPRSPLHF.

This chain connects TRBV5-4 to TRBJ2-7, with TRBD1 identical over 7 bases. Germline loops: CDR1 SGHNT, CDR2 YYREEE (reference sequence). V was clipped by 2 bases and J by 2 bases; unmatched bases: 1. The CDR3 loop spans 13 amino acids. The CDR3 is CASSFGQAYEQYF. CDR3 DNA sequence: TGTGCCAGCAGCTTCGGACAGGCCTACGAGCAGTACTTC.

This chain joins TRBV7-8 and TRBJ2-7; 7 bases are shared with TRBD2. Trimming cost V 1 base and J 3 bases; bases outside gene matches: 15. Germline CDR1 SGHVS, CDR2 FQNEAQ. The length of the CDR3 is 18 residues. The CDR3 DNA sequence: TGTGCCAGCAGCTTAGTCGCGGGGGAGGGAGGGCCTCTCTACGAGCAGTACTTC. This gives the protein CASSLVAGEGGPLYEQYF.

V usage is TRBV10-3 and J usage is TRBJ1-1, with TRBD1 matching over 10 bases. The CDR3 spans 12 residues. The V gene's germline CDR1 is ENHRY and CDR2 SYGVKD. Trimming took 11 bases from V and 7 from J; bases not matched to a gene: 7. The chain's CDR3 is CAVLRTGGEAFF. In DNA form, the CDR3 reads TGTGCCGTGCTAAGGACAGGGGGTGAAGCTTTCTTT.

This rearrangement joins TRBV24-1 to TRBJ2-1; the match to TRBD1 covers 9 bases. This CDR3 has 15 amino acids. V shed 3 bases, J shed 5 bases, and the junction held 4 bases outside the gene matches. The V gene's germline CDR1 is KGHDR and CDR2 SFDVKD. CDR3 nucleotide sequence: TGTGCCACCAGTGATCCGGGACAGGGACACAATGAGCAGTTCTTC. It codes for CATSDPGQGHNEQFF.

This chain links TRBV6-5 with TRBJ1-2; D may be TRBD1 (6 bases). Germline V gene sequence: CDR1 MNHEY, CDR2 SVGAGI. V was pared by 6 bases and J by 4 bases, with 12 bases between. CDR3 length: 13 amino acids. The CDR3 loop is CASRVQGLYGYTF. Written as DNA, the CDR3 is TGTGCCAGCAGAGTACAGGGCCTCTATGGCTACACCTTC.

CDR3 DNA: TGCGCCAGCAGCTATCTTAGCGGGAGGGCCTTTTCCTACAATGAGCAGTTCTTC. Amino acids: CASSYLSGRAFSYNEQFF. The gene calls are TRBV5-1 and TRBJ2-1; 11 bases align to TRBD2. The junction had 9 bases not matched to a gene; V was cut back by 3 bases and J by 1 base. CDR1 and CDR2 from the germline V gene are SGHRS and YFSETQ. This CDR3 region has 18 residues. Based on the CDR3 plus reference TRBV5-1 and TRBJ2-1, the full variable domain is KAGVTQTPRYLIKTRGQQVTLSCSPISGHRSVSWYQQTPGQGLQFLFEYFSETQRNKGNFPGRFSGRQFSNSRSEMNVSTLELGDSALYLCASSYLSGRAFSYNEQFFGPGTRLTVL.

V gene TRBV3-1 (or the pseudogene TRBV3-2) combines with J gene TRBJ2-1; 11 nucleotides line up with TRBD2. The CDR3 is made up of 17 amino acids. V lost 3 bases and J lost 4; bases outside the gene matches: 8. Germline V gene lookup returns CDR1 LGHDT and CDR2 YNNKEL (reference sequence). This CDR3 reads CASSHPRGLAVYNEQFF. CDR3 bases: TGTGCCAGCAGCCACCCCAGGGGACTAGCGGTATACAATGAGCAGTTCTTC.

This chain connects TRBV10-2 to TRBJ2-5; 7 bases match TRBD2. Germline-derived CDR1 and CDR2 are WSHSY and SAAADI. V was clipped by 4 bases and J by 5 bases; unmatched bases: 4. The CDR3 extends over 13 amino acids. The CDR3 reads CASSALGGETQYF. CDR3 nucleotide sequence: TGCGCCAGCAGTGCCCTGGGGGGGGAGACCCAGTACTTC.

V and J are TRBV14 and TRBJ1-3; TRBD1 matches 8 bases. The CDR3 is 18 residues long. Trimming took 1 base from V and 1 from J; bases not matched to a gene: 9. The germline V gene encodes CDR1 SGHDN and CDR2 FVKESK. CDR3 coding DNA: TGTGCCAGCAGCCAAGCCCAAACCGGGACAGGATCTGGAAACACCATATATTTT. Its protein product is CASSQAQTGTGSGNTIYF.

The rearrangement uses TRBV9 and TRBJ1-1, with TRBD1 matching over 8 bases. The CDR3 contains 16 residues. V lost 2 bases, J lost 0 bases, and 6 bases stayed unmatched. CDR1 is SGDLS, CDR2 YYNGEE, per germline. The CDR3: CASSVGQGALNTEAFF. The CDR3 bases are TGTGCCAGCAGCGTCGGACAGGGAGCATTGAACACTGAAGCTTTCTTT.

The chain carries TRBV7-2 and TRBJ2-2, with 7 positions matching TRBD1. The CDR3 is 15 amino acids. V lost 5 bases to trimming and J lost 3 bases; unmatched junction nucleotides: 6. Germline-derived CDR1 and CDR2 are SGHTA and FQGNSA. CDR3 nucleotides: TGTGCCAGCAGCCTAGTAGGGGGCGACACCGGGGAGCTGTTTTTT. Its translation: CASSLVGGDTGELFF. The entire variable domain, with the rest obtained from reference TRBV7-2 and TRBJ2-2, is as follows: GAGVSQSPSNKVTEKGKDVELRCDPISGHTALYWYRQSLGQGLEFLIYFQGNSAPDKSGLPSDRFSAERTGGSVSTLTIQRTQQEDSAVYLCASSLVGGDTGELFFGEGSRLTVL.

This sequence joins TRBV2 and TRBJ2-7; D ambiguous. V was cut by 9 bases and J by 2 bases, with 17 bases left in between. The germline CDR1 and CDR2 sequences are SNHLY and FYNNEI. The CDR3 consists of 14 residues. DNA for the CDR3: TGTGCCAGTCTTCCTTCCGGTGACACCTACGAGCAGTACTTC. Amino acid sequence: CASLPSGDTYEQYF.

Concerning this clone itself: A read error may account for a junction end that differs from germline. CDR3 region: CASSLDYKRGADTQYF. CDR3 DNA sequence: TGTGCTAGCAGCTTAGATTATAAGCGGGGTGCAGATACGCAGTATTTT. The chain employs TRBV7-7 and TRBJ2-3, with 7 bases aligning to TRBD2. From germline, CDR1 is SSHAT and CDR2 FNYEAQ (reference sequence). The CDR3 loop spans 16 amino acids.

V is TRBV15 and J is TRBJ2-5; possible D gene TRBD1, 5 bases. Trimming stripped 1 base from V and 5 bases from J, with 11 bases between. CDR1 LNHNV and CDR2 YYDKDF come from the germline V gene (reference sequence). The CDR3 covers 14 residues. CDR3 sequence: CATSRGGQTETQYF. Here the CDR3 DNA reads TGTGCCACCAGCAGAGGGGGCCAAACGGAGACCCAGTACTTC.

The chain is built from TRBV15 and TRBJ1-4; D might be TRBD1 (6 bases). Deletions cut 0 bases from V and 3 bases from J, with 11 bases between. The CDR3 is 16 amino acids. Germline V gives CDR1 LNHNV, CDR2 YYDKDF (reference sequence). The CDR3 loop is CATSREGGEANEKLFF. CDR3 in DNA: TGTGCCACCAGCAGAGAAGGGGGGGAGGCTAATGAAAAACTGTTTTTT. Full variable domain (outside the CDR3, taken from reference TRBV15 and TRBJ1-4): DAMVIQNPRYQVTQFGKPVTLSCSQTLNHNVMYWYQQKSSQAPKLLFHYYDKDFNNEADTPDNFQSRRPNTSFCFLDIRSPGLGDTAMYLCATSREGGEANEKLFFGSGTQLSVL.

This chain connects TRBV5-6 to TRBJ2-6; 7 nucleotides match TRBD1. The ends lost 2 bases at V and 10 bases at J; junction bases unmatched: 6. Looked up from germline, CDR1 is SGHDT and CDR2 is YYEEEE. The CDR3 extends over 14 amino acids. In nucleotides, the CDR3 is TGTGCCAGCAGCTTTCCTACAGGGGTAAACGTCCTGACTTTC. It is translated as CASSFPTGVNVLTF.

The chain employs TRBV5-1 and TRBJ1-2, with TRBD1 matching 9 bases. The CDR3 has 16 residues. Germline V gene lookup returns CDR1 SGHRS and CDR2 YFSETQ. Trimming at V came to 0 bases and at J to 8 bases, leaving 11 bases not matched to a gene. This CDR3 reads CASSLDTTGGKGGYTF. CDR3 nucleotides: TGCGCCAGCAGCTTGGATACGACAGGGGGAAAAGGCGGCTACACCTTC.

This clone was detected only once. The chain uses TRBV7-9 and TRBJ1-3, with D unresolved. The CDR3 runs to 14 residues. CDR1 is SEHNR and CDR2 is FQNEAQ in the germline V gene (reference sequence). The germline V and J ends were trimmed by 2 bases and 6 bases, with 11 bases remaining between them. The CDR3 here is CASSLLREANTIYF. The CDR3 nucleotides are TGTGCCAGCAGCTTACTCCGAGAAGCAAACACCATATATTTT. Looking up the rest from reference TRBV7-9 and TRBJ1-3 gives the full variable domain: DTGVSQNPRHKITKRGQNVTFRCDPISEHNRLYWYRQTLGQGPEFLTYFQNEAQLEKSRLLSDRFSAERPKGSFSTLEIQRTEQGDSAMYLCASSLLREANTIYFGEGSWLTVV.

V usage is TRBV3-1 (or the pseudogene TRBV3-2) and J usage is TRBJ2-2; D gene ambiguous. Trimming took off 0 bases at V and 1 base at J, with 3 bases between the two ends. Germline V gene lookup returns CDR1 LGHDT and CDR2 YNNKEL (reference sequence). The length of the CDR3 is 14 residues. CDR3 protein: CASSQDWNTGELFF. The CDR3 DNA is TGTGCCAGCAGCCAAGACTGGAACACCGGGGAGCTGTTTTTT.

Written as DNA, the CDR3 is TGTGCCATCAGTGAGAGACCCCCAACAGGGGCTGACTATGGCTACACCTTC. Translating it yields CAISERPPTGADYGYTF. V usage is TRBV10-3 and J usage is TRBJ1-2, with 7 bases matching TRBD1. After removal of 2 bases from V and 3 bases from J, the junction contained 12 bases not matched to a gene. CDR1 and CDR2 from the germline V gene are ENHRY and SYGVKD. The CDR3 is 17 amino acids.

The chain recombines TRBV7-9 with TRBJ2-1, with a tentative D call TRBD1 (5 bases). This CDR3 region has 19 residues. V lost 5 bases, J lost 5 bases, and 28 bases lay in between. Germline V gene sequence: CDR1 SEHNR, CDR2 FQNEAQ (reference sequence). The CDR3 loop is CASSQGPLQIRFLNNEQFF. The CDR3 coding sequence is TGTGCCAGCAGCCAGGGCCCCCTTCAAATACGCTTTCTGAACAATGAGCAGTTCTTC. Filled out from reference TRBV7-9 and TRBJ2-1, the complete variable domain reads DTGVSQNPRHKITKRGQNVTFRCDPISEHNRLYWYRQTLGQGPEFLTYFQNEAQLEKSRLLSDRFSAERPKGSFSTLEIQRTEQGDSAMYLCASSQGPLQIRFLNNEQFFGPGTRLTVL.

The chain links TRBV5-5 to TRBJ2-5, with a weak D call TRBD1 (6 bases). The CDR3 contains 13 residues. V lost 4 bases and J lost 0, with 7 bases in between. CDR1 and CDR2 from the germline V gene are SGHKS and YYEKEE (reference sequence). CDR3 in DNA: TGTGCCAGCAGCACAGGGCACCAAGAGACCCAGTACTTC. Its protein product is CASSTGHQETQYF.

The gene calls are TRBV30 and TRBJ1-6; 8 bases are a match to TRBD1. V was clipped by 4 bases and J by 9 bases; unmatched bases: 11. Germline V gives CDR1 GTSNPN, CDR2 SVGIG (reference sequence). The CDR3 sequence is 15 residues long. The CDR3 protein is CAWTPIRQGTSPLHF. The CDR3 coding sequence is TGTGCCTGGACTCCCATAAGACAGGGGACTTCACCCCTCCACTTT.

This sequence joins TRBV9 and TRBJ1-1; 9 positions match TRBD1. Trimming at V came to 2 bases and at J to 3 bases, leaving 8 bases not matched to a gene. CDR1 SGDLS and CDR2 YYNGEE come from the germline V gene. The CDR3 spans 16 residues. CDR3 protein: CASSVGQGPRDTEAFF. CDR3 bases: TGTGCCAGCAGCGTTGGACAGGGGCCAAGGGACACTGAAGCTTTCTTT.